The 13 T cell receptor beta chains below all came from one sample that was sequenced in a study of T cell repertoires in cytomegalovirus infection. TCRdb redid the calling of the reads with MiXCR, one entry per CDR3 protein. Here the sample spans approximately 390,000 distinct CDR3 sequences, about a third being singletons. Their antigen targets remain unknown. Sequenced here: cultured PBMCs, sampled from culture after CMV antigen stimulation. All receptors derive from a human donor in good health (CMV status not recorded). Some clones in this sample may be carry-over from other donors' samples.

V is TRBV20-1 and J is TRBJ2-7; weak D call: TRBD2 (5 bases). The CDR3 totals 15 residues. The ends were cut back, 1 base at V and 0 bases at J, with 13 bases in the middle. CDR1 is DFQATT and CDR2 is SNEGSKA in the germline V gene (reference sequence). DNA for the CDR3: TGCAGTGCTAGAGCTCCTAGAGGGTTCTCCTACGAGCAGTACTTC. Protein: CSARAPRGFSYEQYF.

The rearrangement uses TRBV19 and TRBJ1-2; 8 bases are a match to TRBD1. Looked up from germline, CDR1 is LNHDA and CDR2 is SQIVND (reference sequence). V trimming: 5 bases; J trimming: 6 bases; junction bases outside the gene matches: 5. This CDR3 spans 13 amino acids. The CDR3 reads CASSSDRAHGYTF. CDR3 nucleotides: TGTGCCAGTAGTTCGGACAGGGCCCATGGCTACACCTTC.

The chain recombines TRBV19 with TRBJ2-3, with D possibly matching TRBD2 (5 bases). The CDR3 consists of 13 residues. V lost 7 bases to trimming and J lost 5 bases, with 13 bases between them. CDR1 is LNHDA, CDR2 SQIVND, per germline (reference sequence). This CDR3 is CASTAGRGDTQYF. Written as DNA, the CDR3 is TGTGCCAGTACGGCAGGCCGGGGAGATACGCAGTATTTT.

The chain joins TRBV19 to TRBJ1-1; no definite D call. V was shortened by 4 bases and J by 1 base, with 16 bases between the two germline ends. This CDR3 contains 16 residues. Per the germline V gene, CDR1 is LNHDA and CDR2 is SQIVND (reference sequence). The CDR3 coding sequence is TGTGCCAGTAGTACCCCAGAAATTCGGGGGAACACTGAAGCTTTCTTT. The encoded protein is CASSTPEIRGNTEAFF.

Only a few counts were recorded for this clonotype. This sequence joins TRBV4-3 and TRBJ2-7; 8 nucleotides agree with TRBD1. CDR3 size: 15 residues. Per the germline V gene, CDR1 is LGHNA and CDR2 is YSLEER. V lost 0 bases and J lost 7; bases outside the gene matches: 8. In DNA, the CDR3 is TGCGCCAGCAGCCAAGATCCCAGGGGGCCGGGGGAGCAGTACTTC. This gives the protein CASSQDPRGPGEQYF.

This clonotype has more than one count but fewer than ten. V usage is TRBV5-1 and J usage is TRBJ2-7, with 9 positions matching TRBD1. The CDR3 consists of 15 residues. Germline V gene sequence: CDR1 SGHRS, CDR2 YFSETQ. The ends lost 0 bases at V and 5 bases at J; junction bases unmatched: 6. The CDR3 DNA reads as TGCGCCAGCAGCTTGGGGGACAGGGAATTCCACGAGCAGTACGTC. Encoded protein: CASSLGDREFHEQYV.

The rearrangement uses TRBV15 and TRBJ1-1, with D tentatively TRBD1 (5 bases). CDR3 length: 15 amino acids. The germline CDR1 and CDR2 sequences are LNHNV and YYDKDF (reference sequence). V dropped 0 bases and J dropped 2 bases, with 10 bases sitting between them. The CDR3 here is CATSRDPQGNTEAFF. The CDR3 DNA reads TGTGCCACCAGCAGAGATCCCCAGGGTAACACTGAAGCTTTCTTT.

This clonotype was counted at least ten times. The chain is built from TRBV12-3 or TRBV12-4 and TRBJ2-5, with 14 bases lining up with TRBD2. There are 18 residues in the CDR3. With 3 bases clipped from V and 4 bases from J, the junction kept 10 bases outside the gene matches. CDR3 in DNA: TGTGCCAGCAGTTTTCGACCGGGACTAGCGGGAGTGGGAGAGACCCAGTACTTC. This gives the protein CASSFRPGLAGVGETQYF.

The chain joins TRBV10-2 to TRBJ1-1; D is undetermined. This CDR3 has 17 residues. Germline V lookup: CDR1 WSHSY, CDR2 SAAADI. V was pared by 7 bases and J by 0 bases, with 21 bases between. The CDR3, as DNA: TGCGCCAGCACCCCGGGCGGCGTTGTACTGATGAACACTGAAGCTTTCTTT. Its protein is CASTPGGVVLMNTEAFF.

The chain is built from TRBV27 and TRBJ2-3; TRBD2 agrees at 10 bases. The trim removed 4 bases at V and 3 bases at J, leaving 13 bases unmatched. Germline V CDR1 and CDR2: MNHEY, SMNVEV (reference sequence). This CDR3 has 18 residues. CDR3 in DNA: TGTGCCAGCAGTTCTTTATTCTTCCTAGCGGGAGAAACAGATACGCAGTATTTT. It codes for CASSSLFFLAGETDTQYF.

This chain links TRBV27 with TRBJ2-7; 7 nucleotides line up with TRBD2. This CDR3 region has 14 residues. Germline lookup yields CDR1 MNHEY and CDR2 SMNVEV (reference sequence). The CDR3 loop is CASSPRAGAYGQYV. The CDR3 coding sequence is TGTGCCAGCAGTCCCCGGGCGGGAGCTTACGGGCAGTACGTC.

The CDR3 nucleotides read TGTGCCAGCAATAAAGGGATGGACACTGAAGCTTTCTTT. This gives the protein CASNKGMDTEAFF. The rearrangement uses TRBV27 and TRBJ1-1; D not certain. The CDR3 covers 13 residues. V dropped 7 bases and J dropped 3 bases, with 12 bases sitting between them. CDR1 and CDR2 from the germline V gene are MNHEY and SMNVEV (reference sequence).

The V gene is TRBV6-8, the J gene TRBJ2-5; 14 nucleotides match TRBD2. Unmatched junction bases numbered 7, after V lost 2 bases and J lost 5 bases. In germline, CDR1 is MNHGY, CDR2 SAAAGT. The CDR3 is 17 amino acids. CDR3 DNA sequence: TGTGCCAGCAGTTACGTCGGGACTAGCGGGAGATGGGAGACCCAGTACTTC. Translation gives CASSYVGTSGRWETQYF.